The entry below gives a single TCR beta chain sequence along with its context. This entry belongs to a study of cytomegalovirus exposure and HLA in healthy donors. The PCR employed 60 Vbeta primers together with 13 Jbeta primers. Generated by immunoSEQ multiplex PCR, the TCRdb table keeps only in-frame clones and is missing some. This sample has 100,000 to 150,000 clones, with less than 75% found just once. Germline-derived CDR1 and CDR2 are MNHNS and SASEGT. The CDR3 runs to 13 residues. The germline V and J ends were trimmed by 3 bases and 6 bases, with 12 bases remaining between them. This chain connects TRBV6-1 to TRBJ2-7, with D possibly TRBD2 on 6 matching bases. The specimen was PBMCs. This receptor was taken from a woman aged 40 to 50 in good health and CMV-seropositive. The CDR3 is CASSDLRDFEQYF. CDR3 sequence (DNA): TGTGCCAGCAGTGACCTCCGGGACTTCGAGCAGTACTTC.